The entry below gives a single TCR beta chain sequence along with its context. As processed by the authors: Estimates of nucleated cell counts were drawn from the amplification of reference gene primers. Here immunoSEQ multiplex PCR was the method, and the copy in TCRdb shows in-frame clones only, minus some. From that table come the V and J calls and clone size; the DNA was used to work out D and trimming. The sample gives roughly 250,000 clones, around 88% of which show up once; roughly 0.8% is in the top ten. These data originate in a study of blood T cell repertoires in COVID-19. About the research overall: Acute-phase and convalescent COVID-19 samples originated in the United States, Italy and Spain. The cDNA or gDNA used as material had been derived from T cells, B-cell-depleted T cells, or PBMCs.

V lost 0 bases to trimming and J lost 2 bases, with 5 bases between them. Germline V gene sequence: CDR1 LGHNA, CDR2 YNFKEQ. The CDR3 consists of 15 residues. The sample comprised peripheral blood. This receptor was obtained from a man aged 30 to 45 with acute or convalescent COVID-19. V gene TRBV4-2 combines with J gene TRBJ1-6; no reliable D call. This CDR3 is CASSQDFAYNSPLHF. In DNA, the CDR3 is TGTGCCAGCAGCCAAGATTTCGCCTATAATTCACCCCTCCACTTT.